These 31 T cell receptor beta chains share one sample of origin, sequenced in a study of blood T cell repertoires in COVID-19. Sequencing was performed with immunoSEQ multiplex PCR; in TCRdb, only in-frame clones are kept and a portion is missing. Of 200,000 to 250,000 clones in the sample, 75% to 85% are singletons; the top ten hold less than 8%. The sample was PBMCs or T cells enriched from blood (not recorded which). The receptors come from a woman aged 40 to 50 with acute COVID-19.

A few counts support this clone. V usage is TRBV9 and J usage is TRBJ1-6, with 9 bases identical to TRBD1. The germline V gene encodes CDR1 SGDLS and CDR2 YYNGEE. The CDR3 runs to 15 residues. Losses at the gene ends were 0 bases for V and 7 bases for J; bases not matched to a gene: 2. The CDR3 protein is CASSVGTGVNSPLHF. As DNA, the CDR3 is TGTGCCAGCAGCGTAGGGACAGGGGTCAATTCACCCCTCCACTTT.

This clone was detected a few times. The rearrangement links TRBV10-2 to TRBJ2-1; 11 positions match TRBD1. There are 15 residues in the CDR3. The J segment lost 8 bases and the V segment lost 3 bases, leaving 6 bases of the junction unmatched. Germline CDR1 is WSHSY and CDR2 is SAAADI. This chain's CDR3 is CASSEWDRGSDEQFF. Here the CDR3 DNA reads TGCGCCAGCAGTGAATGGGACAGGGGGTCGGATGAGCAGTTCTTC.

CDR3 nucleotide sequence: TGTGCCAGCAGTGTCTTTCGGGGGGCAGAACAGCCCCAGCATTTT. Translated, it gives CASSVFRGAEQPQHF. The chain employs TRBV2 and TRBJ1-5, with D tentatively TRBD1 (6 bases). V was shortened by 4 bases and J by 7 bases, with 17 bases between the two germline ends. Germline CDR1 SNHLY, CDR2 FYNNEI. The CDR3 has 15 amino acids.

The chain recombines TRBV7-2 with TRBJ2-7; D is perhaps TRBD2 (5 bases). CDR1 is SGHTA and CDR2 is FQGNSA in the germline V gene. The CDR3 covers 12 residues. The V and J ends lost 5 bases and 4 bases respectively, with 9 bases between them. This CDR3 is CASSNTGYEQYF. As DNA, the CDR3 is TGTGCCAGCAGCAATACGGGGTACGAGCAGTACTTC.

The chain is built from TRBV5-8 and TRBJ1-5; D is undetermined. The V end lost 4 bases, the J end lost 1 base, and 12 bases lay between the germline ends. The CDR3 spans 15 residues. Germline V gene sequence: CDR1 SGHTS, CDR2 YDEGEE. DNA for the CDR3: TGTGCCAGCAGCCCAAATTACGGGAGCAATCAGCCCCAGCATTTT. It encodes CASSPNYGSNQPQHF.

This clone showed up just once. The rearrangement uses TRBV7-8 and TRBJ1-5; no definite D call. Germline CDR1 reads SGHVS; CDR2 reads FQNEAQ. The CDR3 runs to 14 residues. Trimming stripped 5 bases from V and 6 bases from J, with 14 bases between. This CDR3 is CASSQGNGVQPQHF. The CDR3 region has the DNA TGTGCCAGCAGCCAAGGGAACGGGGTTCAGCCCCAGCATTTT.

The chain links TRBV13 to TRBJ2-1, with 12 bases fitting TRBD2. The CDR3 runs 16 residues. CDR1 and CDR2 from the germline V gene are PRHDT and FYEKMQ (reference sequence). With V trimmed by 0 bases and J by 6 bases, 3 bases remained unmatched. The CDR3 here is CASSLGRGLAGNEQFF. CDR3 in DNA: TGTGCCAGCAGCTTAGGCCGGGGACTAGCGGGCAATGAGCAGTTCTTC.

The V call is TRBV29-1, the J call TRBJ1-1; D remains unclear. The CDR3 loop spans 12 amino acids. V lost 3 bases and J 5 bases, leaving 10 bases between the germline ends. Germline loops: CDR1 SQVTM, CDR2 ANQGSEA. This CDR3 is CSVEGSGTEAFF. The CDR3 DNA is TGCAGCGTTGAGGGCTCCGGTACTGAAGCTTTCTTT.

The chain combines TRBV6-6 with TRBJ2-7; 8 bases match TRBD2. CDR1 is MNHNY, CDR2 SVGAGI, per germline (reference sequence). V trimming: 7 bases; J trimming: 1 base; junction bases outside the gene matches: 12. The CDR3 has 16 amino acids. In nucleotides, the CDR3 is TGTGCCAGCACCCCGGCCGGGGCTAGCGGGTCCTACGAGCAGTACTTC. It codes for CASTPAGASGSYEQYF.

The chain combines TRBV28 with TRBJ1-5; D not certain. V was clipped by 0 bases and J by 4 bases, with 10 bases between them. The germline V gene has CDR1 MDHEN and CDR2 SYDVKM. The CDR3 loop spans 15 amino acids. The CDR3 here is CASSLWGGTNQPQHF. The DNA for the CDR3 is TGTGCCAGCAGTTTATGGGGAGGAACGAATCAGCCCCAGCATTTT.

The chain employs TRBV11-2 and TRBJ1-4; D gene uncertain. This CDR3 contains 14 residues. Trimming shortened V by 5 bases and J by 3 bases, and 10 bases separated the two germline ends. Looked up from germline, CDR1 is SGHAT and CDR2 is FQNNGV. The CDR3 sequence is CASSRNAANEKLFF. The CDR3 bases are TGTGCCAGCAGCCGGAACGCGGCTAATGAAAAACTGTTTTTT.

The rearrangement links TRBV5-5 to TRBJ2-7; TRBD1 aligns across 7 bases. The CDR3 is made up of 13 amino acids. The V gene end was trimmed by 3 bases and the J gene end by 5 bases; junction bases not matched to a gene: 5. Germline values: CDR1 SGHKS, CDR2 YYEKEE (reference sequence). The CDR3 DNA sequence: TGTGCCAGCAGCTCCGGGACAGATAACGAGCAGTACTTC. It specifies CASSSGTDNEQYF. The variable domain in full, with the rest retrieved from reference TRBV5-5 and TRBJ2-7, is DAGVTQSPTHLIKTRGQQVTLRCSPISGHKSVSWYQQVLGQGPQFIFQYYEKEERGRGNFPDRFSARQFPNYSSELNVNALLLGDSALYLCASSSGTDNEQYFGPGTRLTVT.

CDR3 nucleotide sequence: TGTGCCAGCAGCCCAACAGGTCTTCCCCCCAAGGGAGAGCAGTACTTC. Translated: CASSPTGLPPKGEQYF. The chain has TRBV7-2 and TRBJ2-7, with a weak D call TRBD1 (5 bases). CDR1 SGHTA and CDR2 FQGNSA come from the germline V gene. V gave up 5 bases and J gave up 7 bases, with 24 bases separating them. This CDR3 is 16 amino acids long.

The rearrangement links TRBV2 to TRBJ1-2, with 7 bases identical to TRBD1. Trimming cost V 7 bases and J 8 bases; bases outside gene matches: 13. Germline CDR1 reads SNHLY; CDR2 reads FYNNEI. The CDR3 length is 14 residues. CDR3 protein: CASTSTGTGSGYTF. The CDR3, as DNA: TGTGCCAGCACCTCGACAGGGACCGGTTCGGGCTACACCTTC.

The V and J genes are TRBV7-9 and TRBJ1-1; TRBD1 is a possible D gene (6 bases). Germline CDR1 SEHNR, CDR2 FQNEAQ (reference sequence). Trimming took off 6 bases at V and 9 bases at J, with 14 bases between the two ends. The CDR3 sequence is 12 residues long. Written as DNA, the CDR3 is TGTGCCAGCAGTCCTCAGGGGAATCAAGCTTTCTTT. This sequence encodes CASSPQGNQAFF.

The CDR3 region is CASSLGQLPGANVLTF. The CDR3 bases are TGTGCCAGCAGCTTAGGCCAACTACCTGGGGCCAACGTCCTGACTTTC. The rearrangement uses TRBV7-2 and TRBJ2-6; no clear D. The germline V and J ends were trimmed by 1 base and 2 bases, with 9 bases remaining between them. This CDR3 is 16 amino acids long. CDR1 is SGHTA, CDR2 FQGNSA, per germline. The full variable domain, in which reference TRBV7-2 and TRBJ2-6 provide the parts outside the CDR3, is GAGVSQSPSNKVTEKGKDVELRCDPISGHTALYWYRQSLGQGLEFLIYFQGNSAPDKSGLPSDRFSAERTGGSVSTLTIQRTQQEDSAVYLCASSLGQLPGANVLTFGAGSRLTVL.

This chain connects TRBV9 to TRBJ1-4; D is unresolved. The germline V gene encodes CDR1 SGDLS and CDR2 YYNGEE. Trimming left V 0 bases short and J 6 bases short, with 9 bases between. CDR3 length: 14 residues. CDR3 nucleotide sequence: TGTGCCAGCAGCGTAGCTGGCAGTGATGAAAAACTGTTTTTT. Translation gives CASSVAGSDEKLFF.

The rearrangement uses TRBV28 and TRBJ2-2, with a tentative D call TRBD2 (6 bases). Germline lookup yields CDR1 MDHEN and CDR2 SYDVKM. V lost 6 bases, J lost 1 base, and 12 bases lay in between. The CDR3 covers 15 residues. The CDR3 DNA is TGTGCCAGCAGCCCGACTAGGAGGAACACCGGGGAGCTGTTTTTT. It is translated as CASSPTRRNTGELFF.

The chain employs TRBV5-4 and TRBJ2-7; D may be TRBD2 (6 bases). CDR3 length: 12 amino acids. Trimming cost V 3 bases and J 3 bases, with 7 bases left between them. Germline V gives CDR1 SGHNT, CDR2 YYREEE (reference sequence). CDR3 bases: TGTGCCAGCAGCTGGGACTTCTACGAGCAGTACTTC. Protein product: CASSWDFYEQYF.

V usage is TRBV12-3 or TRBV12-4 and J usage is TRBJ1-6, with D tentatively TRBD1 (6 bases). The V gene lost 11 bases and the J gene lost 10 bases, with 18 bases spanning the gap. The CDR3 totals 13 residues. The CDR3 is CASKGGVWSPLHF. CDR3 sequence (DNA): TGTGCCTCAAAGGGGGGGGTTTGGTCACCCCTCCACTTT.

This clone has only one observation. The V call is TRBV6-5, the J call TRBJ2-2, with TRBD2 as a possible D gene (5 bases). Trimming shortened V by 7 bases and J by 4 bases, and 10 bases separated the two germline ends. Germline loops: CDR1 MNHEY, CDR2 SVGAGI. This CDR3 has 13 residues. The CDR3, as DNA: TGTGCCAGCAAGGCTAGCCGCACCGGGGAGCTGTTTTTT. Protein sequence: CASKASRTGELFF.

The rearrangement joins TRBV5-1 to TRBJ1-2, with D hard to call. The CDR3 extends over 15 amino acids. V was shortened by 0 bases and J by 0 bases, with 9 bases between the two germline ends. The germline gives CDR1 SGHRS, CDR2 YFSETQ. CDR3 residues: CASSLDRATNYGYTF. The CDR3 DNA reads as TGCGCCAGCAGCTTGGATAGAGCCACTAACTATGGCTACACCTTC.

The rearrangement joins TRBV6-2 or TRBV6-3 to TRBJ1-1, with D perhaps TRBD1 (5 bases). V lost 4 bases and J 1 base, leaving 10 bases between the germline ends. The CDR3 sequence is 14 residues long. Germline values: CDR1 MNHEY, CDR2 SVGEGT. CDR3 coding DNA: TGTGCCAGCAGTTTCCTCAGGGAGAACACTGAAGCTTTCTTT. Encoded protein: CASSFLRENTEAFF.

The chain employs TRBV30 and TRBJ2-7; tentatively, D is TRBD2 (5 bases). With 3 bases removed from V and 7 bases from J, the gap between germline ends came to 13 bases. This CDR3 has 12 amino acids. Germline values: CDR1 GTSNPN, CDR2 SVGIG (reference sequence). The DNA for the CDR3 is TGTGCCTGGAGGGCCCCCCGGAGGGAGCAGTACTTC. Amino acid sequence: CAWRAPRREQYF.

The chain employs TRBV24-1 and TRBJ1-5, with 8 bases fitting TRBD1. This CDR3 is 16 amino acids long. V dropped 10 bases and J dropped 2; count of bases not matched to a gene: 12. CDR1 and CDR2 from the germline V gene are KGHDR and SFDVKD. The CDR3 nucleotides are TGTGCCACGAGGGTGGACAGGGATCTTTGCAATCAGCCCCAGCATTTT. It yields the protein CATRVDRDLCNQPQHF.

V and J are TRBV19 and TRBJ1-5; possibly TRBD1 for D (5 bases). V was pared by 6 bases and J by 2 bases, with 20 bases between. In germline, CDR1 is LNHDA, CDR2 SQIVND (reference sequence). The CDR3 spans 17 residues. The CDR3, as DNA: TGTGCCAGTAGCCCCCGGATGGGGGGAATTGGCAATCAGCCCCAGCATTTT. Protein: CASSPRMGGIGNQPQHF.

The genes are TRBV28 and TRBJ1-5; 8 positions agree with TRBD1. This CDR3 has 14 amino acids. The J segment lost 6 bases and the V segment lost 5 bases, leaving 6 bases of the junction unmatched. Germline-derived CDR1 and CDR2 are MDHEN and SYDVKM. The CDR3 is CASSPRGQGQPQHF. The CDR3 region has the DNA TGTGCCAGCAGTCCCAGGGGGCAAGGTCAGCCCCAGCATTTT.

This chain joins TRBV2 and TRBJ2-1, with D possibly being TRBD2 (6 bases). CDR1 is SNHLY, CDR2 FYNNEI, per germline. Trimming pared 6 bases from V and 15 bases from J, leaving 15 bases between. The CDR3 spans 11 residues. The CDR3 loop reads CASRDPGLPFF. Here the CDR3 DNA reads TGTGCCAGCAGAGACCCGGGACTCCCGTTCTTC.

This chain connects TRBV5-4 to TRBJ2-5; 8 bases are a match to TRBD1. Germline V gene sequence: CDR1 SGHNT, CDR2 YYREEE (reference sequence). Unmatched junction bases numbered 7, after V lost 5 bases and J lost 4 bases. This CDR3 has 14 amino acids. CDR3 in DNA: TGTGCCAGCAGTTATGCTACAGGGGGAGAGACCCAGTACTTC. Amino acids: CASSYATGGETQYF.

The V call is TRBV2, the J call TRBJ1-2; D is unresolved. The germline CDR1 and CDR2 sequences are SNHLY and FYNNEI. The ends were cut back, 3 bases at V and 4 bases at J, with 6 bases in the middle. CDR3 length equals 12 residues. The CDR3 protein is CASSERSYGYTF. CDR3 coding DNA: TGTGCCAGCAGTGAGCGTAGCTATGGCTACACCTTC. The full variable domain, rest sourced from reference TRBV2 and TRBJ1-2, is EPEVTQTPSHQVTQMGQEVILRCVPISNHLYFYWYRQILGQKVEFLVSFYNNEISEKSEIFDDQFSVERPDGSNFTLKIRSTKLEDSAMYFCASSERSYGYTFGSGTRLTVV.

V is TRBV30 and J is TRBJ2-3; 9 positions agree with TRBD2. Germline values: CDR1 GTSNPN, CDR2 SVGIG (reference sequence). The CDR3 spans 15 residues. With V trimmed by 5 bases and J by 4 bases, 10 bases remained unmatched. The CDR3 nucleotides read TGTGCCTGGGGACGCGGGAGGGCCGGGTCAGATACGCAGTATTTT. As protein: CAWGRGRAGSDTQYF.